This TCR beta chain emerged from a study of regulatory T cells in long-lasting Graves disease. Arm-PCR of CDR3 regions and iRepertoire HTBI primers were the basis on which TCR beta libraries were built. TCRdb processed the multiplex PCR reads anew with MiXCR; each CDR3 protein has one entry. The sample shows roughly 260,000 distinct CDR3 sequences, 15% to 20% of them seen only once. The time point: newly diagnosed GD, antithyroid drugs for less than 3 months. TCR sequences were obtained from RNA taken from PBMCs. Separately, the same data were catalogued under a study of T cells in Graves' hyperthyroidism and ophthalmopathy. That source reports: Newly diagnosed hyperthyroidism, duration under 2 months, in patients aged 18 to 65.

Sequencing used peripheral blood mononuclear cells (PBMCs), obtained at new diagnosis, from a patient treated with antithyroid drugs. The clonotype originates from a woman in her twenties or thirties with Graves disease.

CDR3 sequence: CSVELSLGDTQYF. In DNA form, the CDR3 reads TGCAGCGTTGAACTTTCCCTCGGGGATACGCAGTATTTT. This sequence joins TRBV29-1 and TRBJ2-3; D not resolved. The CDR3 sequence is 13 residues long. Germline CDR1 reads SQVTM; CDR2 reads ANQGSEA. V lost 2 bases and J lost 6, with 12 bases in between.